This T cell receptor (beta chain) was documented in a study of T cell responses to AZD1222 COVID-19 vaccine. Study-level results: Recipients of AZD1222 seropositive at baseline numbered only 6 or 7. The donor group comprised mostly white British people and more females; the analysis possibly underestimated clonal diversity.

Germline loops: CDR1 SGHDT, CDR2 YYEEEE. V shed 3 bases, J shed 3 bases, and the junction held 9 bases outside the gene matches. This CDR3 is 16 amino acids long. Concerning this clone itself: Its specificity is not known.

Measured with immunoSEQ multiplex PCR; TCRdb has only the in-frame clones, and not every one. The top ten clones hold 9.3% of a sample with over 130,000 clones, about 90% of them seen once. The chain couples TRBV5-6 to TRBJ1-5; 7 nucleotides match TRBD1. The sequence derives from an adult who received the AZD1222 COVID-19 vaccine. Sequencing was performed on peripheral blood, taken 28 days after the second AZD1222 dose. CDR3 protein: CASSSKGAGVNQPQHF. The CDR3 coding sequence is TGTGCCAGCAGCTCGAAGGGGGCAGGTGTCAATCAGCCCCAGCATTTT.